These 27 T cell receptor beta chains were sequenced from one sample in a study of blood T cell repertoires in COVID-19. TCRdb's table, derived via immunoSEQ multiplex PCR, lists solely in-frame clones and lacks some. The sample shows 200,000 to 300,000 clones, about 87% of them seen only once. Specimen: peripheral blood. These TCRs come from a woman between 55 and 75 years old with COVID-19, enrolled during active disease.

This chain links TRBV27 with TRBJ1-1; D is undetermined. The CDR3 is 14 residues long. V was clipped by 2 bases and J by 1 base, with 8 bases between them. Germline V CDR1 and CDR2: MNHEY, SMNVEV (reference sequence). CDR3 protein: CASSLGQPNTEAFF. The CDR3 nucleotides read TGTGCCAGCAGTTTAGGGCAGCCGAACACTGAAGCTTTCTTT.

This clone was observed a single time. This chain connects TRBV3-1 (or the pseudogene TRBV3-2) to TRBJ2-3; 7 nucleotides agree with TRBD2. CDR1 LGHDT and CDR2 YNNKEL come from the germline V gene (reference sequence). This CDR3 region has 16 residues. V lost 0 bases and J lost 3; bases outside the gene matches: 6. CDR3 sequence (DNA): TGTGCCAGCAGCCAAGATCCGAGCGGGATAACAGATACGCAGTATTTT. Protein sequence: CASSQDPSGITDTQYF.

The chain combines TRBV28 with TRBJ1-4, with 7 bases lining up with TRBD1. J gave up 5 bases and V 7 bases, and 10 bases lay outside the gene matches. The CDR3 loop spans 15 amino acids. The germline CDR1 and CDR2 sequences are MDHEN and SYDVKM. DNA for the CDR3: TGTGCCAGCATGGCCCTCGGGACAGAGAATGAAAAACTGTTTTTT. It codes for CASMALGTENEKLFF.

CDR3 region: CASSTVDSPLHF. DNA of the CDR3: TGTGCCAGCAGTACTGTAGATTCACCCCTCCACTTT. The V and J genes are TRBV28 and TRBJ1-6; no clear D. This CDR3 region has 12 residues. Deletions cut 5 bases from V and 8 bases from J, with 7 bases between. The V gene's germline CDR1 is MDHEN and CDR2 SYDVKM.

This chain uses TRBV6-5 with TRBJ2-5; tentatively, D is TRBD2 (5 bases). Per the germline V gene, CDR1 is MNHEY and CDR2 is SVGAGI. V was shortened by 3 bases and J by 2 bases, with 13 bases between the two germline ends. The CDR3 is made up of 15 amino acids. Here the CDR3 DNA reads TGTGCCAGCAGTTATCGGAGGAGCGGACAAGAGACCCAGTACTTC. Translation: CASSYRRSGQETQYF.

The chain employs TRBV19 and TRBJ1-2; tentative D call: TRBD1 (6 bases). V lost 6 bases and J lost 8, with 16 bases in between. Germline V CDR1 and CDR2: LNHDA, SQIVND (reference sequence). The CDR3 spans 13 residues. The CDR3 DNA sequence: TGTGCCAGTAGGACACAGGGAGCTATCGGCTACACCTTC. Translated: CASRTQGAIGYTF.

This clone was observed a single time. V and J are TRBV19 and TRBJ1-5; TRBD1 aligns across 8 bases. After removal of 3 bases from V and 0 bases from J, the junction contained 1 base not matched to a gene. The CDR3 is 15 amino acids. Germline CDR1 is LNHDA and CDR2 is SQIVND (reference sequence). In DNA, the CDR3 is TGTGCCAGTAGTATGGGACAGGCTAGCAATCAGCCCCAGCATTTT. It encodes CASSMGQASNQPQHF.

The table lists this clone with a few counts. The chain combines TRBV19 with TRBJ1-1; no firm D call. Looked up from germline, CDR1 is LNHDA and CDR2 is SQIVND (reference sequence). V was trimmed by 4 bases and J by 0 bases, leaving 6 bases between them. CDR3 length: 13 amino acids. The CDR3 DNA reads as TGTGCCAGTAGTAATTCCTTGAACACTGAAGCTTTCTTT. Protein sequence: CASSNSLNTEAFF.

The chain links TRBV2 to TRBJ1-3; weak D call: TRBD1 (5 bases). Germline CDR1 SNHLY, CDR2 FYNNEI. The CDR3 length is 16 residues. V gave up 5 bases and J gave up 2 bases, with 16 bases separating them. The CDR3 nucleotides are TGTGCCAGCAGTACTCACGACCTCAGGGCTGGAAACACCATATATTTT. This translates into CASSTHDLRAGNTIYF.

The table lists this clone with a few counts. The chain combines TRBV7-9 with TRBJ1-3; tentative D call: TRBD1 (5 bases). The CDR3 is 15 residues long. Germline values: CDR1 SEHNR, CDR2 FQNEAQ (reference sequence). The V and J ends lost 5 bases and 7 bases respectively, with 18 bases between them. The CDR3 here is CASSPQMGRGNTIYF. As DNA, the CDR3 is TGTGCCAGCAGCCCCCAGATGGGACGGGGGAACACCATATATTTT.

This clone came up a few times. This chain connects TRBV19 to TRBJ1-2, with 8 bases identical to TRBD1. Germline CDR1 reads LNHDA; CDR2 reads SQIVND (reference sequence). V gave up 4 bases and J gave up 2 bases; unmatched junction bases: 3. CDR3 length: 14 residues. This chain's CDR3 is CASSSRGLNYGYTF. CDR3 bases: TGTGCCAGTAGTAGCAGGGGGCTGAACTATGGCTACACCTTC.

The chain carries TRBV5-1 and TRBJ2-3, with 14 nucleotides matching TRBD2. V was pared by 3 bases and J by 8 bases, with 8 bases of the junction left unmatched. Germline CDR1 and CDR2: SGHRS and YFSETQ. The CDR3 has 16 amino acids. CDR3 coding DNA: TGCGCCAGCAGCTCGGGACTAGCGGGAGTCTTTGGTACGCAGTATTTT. Translated, it gives CASSSGLAGVFGTQYF.

V usage is TRBV30 and J usage is TRBJ1-6, with D possibly being TRBD1 (6 bases). The CDR3 loop spans 13 amino acids. Trimming cost V 6 bases and J 4 bases, with 10 bases left between them. Germline CDR1 is GTSNPN and CDR2 is SVGIG (reference sequence). The CDR3 reads CACGTPYNSPLHF. The DNA for the CDR3 is TGTGCCTGCGGGACACCTTATAATTCACCCCTCCACTTT.

This clone was seen many times. This rearrangement joins TRBV18 to TRBJ2-7, with D possibly being TRBD1 (6 bases). Trimming cost V 2 bases and J 3 bases, with 11 bases left between them. The CDR3 sequence is 14 residues long. Looked up from germline, CDR1 is KGHSH and CDR2 is LQKENI. For the CDR3, the DNA is TGTGCCAGCTCACCAGGGGGCATACTCTACGAGCAGTACTTC. Its translation is CASSPGGILYEQYF. The variable domain in full, completed from reference TRBV18 and TRBJ2-7, reads NAGVMQNPRHLVRRRGQEARLRCSPMKGHSHVYWYRQLPEEGLKFMVYLQKENIIDESGMPKERFSAEFPKEGPSILRIQQVVRGDSAAYFCASSPGGILYEQYFGPGTRLTVT.

This chain connects TRBV5-1 to TRBJ1-1, with 7 bases aligning to TRBD1. The CDR3 runs 15 residues. The V gene end was trimmed by 4 bases and the J gene end by 6 bases; junction bases not matched to a gene: 12. Germline CDR1 is SGHRS and CDR2 is YFSETQ. CDR3 in amino acids: CASSHDRVIRAEAFF. For the CDR3, the DNA is TGCGCCAGCAGCCATGACAGGGTGATTAGGGCTGAAGCTTTCTTT.

Notes on this clone: The same CDR3 is also encoded by other DNA sequences in this sample. The DNA of the CDR3 is TGTGCCAGCAGCTCAGGGGGTGGAAACACCATATATTTT. As protein: CASSSGGGNTIYF. V gene TRBV11-3 combines with J gene TRBJ1-3; 7 nucleotides agree with TRBD1. The germline gives CDR1 SGHNT, CDR2 YENEEA. The CDR3 has 13 residues. J lost 3 bases, V lost 4 bases, and 0 bases had no gene match.

The chain employs TRBV2 and TRBJ2-1, with 12 bases identical to TRBD2. V trimming: 3 bases; J trimming: 4 bases; junction bases outside the gene matches: 1. Per germline, CDR1 SNHLY and CDR2 FYNNEI. The CDR3 extends over 15 amino acids. This CDR3 reads CASSELAGGYNEQFF. DNA for the CDR3: TGTGCCAGCAGTGAGCTAGCGGGAGGGTACAATGAGCAGTTCTTC.

This chain joins TRBV15 and TRBJ2-1; 9 positions match TRBD2. The germline V gene has CDR1 LNHNV and CDR2 YYDKDF (reference sequence). V shed 3 bases, J shed 8 bases, and the junction held 8 bases outside the gene matches. The CDR3 has 15 amino acids. The CDR3 spells CATSSSGTSFDEQFF. The CDR3 DNA reads TGTGCCACCAGCAGTTCCGGGACTAGCTTCGATGAGCAGTTCTTC.

The V call is TRBV18, the J call TRBJ2-1; 9 bases agree with TRBD1. V was pared by 3 bases and J by 3 bases, with 3 bases of the junction left unmatched. Germline CDR1 is KGHSH and CDR2 is LQKENI. This CDR3 spans 15 amino acids. The CDR3 DNA follows: TGTGCCAGCTCACCGGGACAGGGTGGCTACAATGAGCAGTTCTTC. Translating gives CASSPGQGGYNEQFF.

This clone occurred a few times. The V call is TRBV5-1, the J call TRBJ1-1; D is possibly TRBD1 (5 bases). V was cut by 7 bases and J by 1 base, with 11 bases left in between. The CDR3 covers 13 residues. The germline CDR1 and CDR2 sequences are SGHRS and YFSETQ. The CDR3 region has the DNA TGCGCCAGCTGGGGGGAGCGGAACACTGAAGCTTTCTTT. Translated: CASWGERNTEAFF.

The CDR3 here is CAISQLAENTGELFF. In DNA, the CDR3 is TGTGCCATCAGCCAACTAGCGGAAAACACCGGGGAGCTGTTTTTT. This chain joins TRBV10-3 and TRBJ2-2, with 8 bases lining up with TRBD2. With 6 bases clipped from V and 2 bases from J, the junction kept 5 bases outside the gene matches. The CDR3 consists of 15 residues. Germline V lookup: CDR1 ENHRY, CDR2 SYGVKD.

This clone was counted a few times. J is TRBJ2-7 and V is TRBV7-9; 8 bases are shared with TRBD1. The CDR3 has 15 amino acids. With 4 bases clipped from V and 3 bases from J, the junction kept 8 bases outside the gene matches. The germline V gene encodes CDR1 SEHNR and CDR2 FQNEAQ (reference sequence). DNA of the CDR3: TGTGCCAGCAGCTCCACCGACAGGGGCTACTACGAGCAGTACTTC. Translating gives CASSSTDRGYYEQYF. The whole variable domain, filled in from reference TRBV7-9 and TRBJ2-7, reads DTGVSQNPRHKITKRGQNVTFRCDPISEHNRLYWYRQTLGQGPEFLTYFQNEAQLEKSRLLSDRFSAERPKGSFSTLEIQRTEQGDSAMYLCASSSTDRGYYEQYFGPGTRLTVT.

A note on this clone: At one boundary the junction diverges from the germline segment, which might be a read error. Written as DNA, the CDR3 is TGTGCCAGCAATTTAGGTAGGGGGCGCGGGGCTTTCTTT. Its translation is CASNLGRGRGAFF. The chain carries TRBV28 and TRBJ1-1; 7 bases map to TRBD1. CDR3 length: 13 amino acids. Germline CDR1 MDHEN, CDR2 SYDVKM.

V is TRBV7-9 and J is TRBJ2-3, with a tentative D call TRBD2 (6 bases). This CDR3 spans 15 amino acids. CDR1 is SEHNR and CDR2 is FQNEAQ in the germline V gene (reference sequence). The V gene lost 3 bases and the J gene lost 6 bases, with 16 bases spanning the gap. In DNA, the CDR3 is TGTGCCAGCAGCTTGCCCACGGGAGAAGGTGATACGCAGTATTTT. Its translation is CASSLPTGEGDTQYF.

V is TRBV7-9 and J is TRBJ1-1; D may be TRBD1 (6 bases). Per the germline V gene, CDR1 is SEHNR and CDR2 is FQNEAQ (reference sequence). Deletions cut 4 bases from V and 3 bases from J, with 9 bases between. The CDR3 is made up of 13 amino acids. DNA of the CDR3: TGTGCCAGCAGCTCCAGGGGATACACTGAAGCTTTCTTT. This codes for CASSSRGYTEAFF.

This sequence joins TRBV5-1 and TRBJ2-7, with a possible D match to TRBD1 (5 bases). There are 15 residues in the CDR3. The ends were cut back, 3 bases at V and 0 bases at J, with 13 bases in the middle. The V gene's germline CDR1 is SGHRS and CDR2 YFSETQ. CDR3 residues: CASSSTGFSSYEQYF. As DNA, the CDR3 is TGCGCCAGCAGCTCCACAGGTTTCTCCTCCTACGAGCAGTACTTC.

The chain employs TRBV19 and TRBJ1-4; D is unresolved. CDR1 and CDR2 from the germline V gene are LNHDA and SQIVND (reference sequence). V was pared by 4 bases and J by 0 bases, with 9 bases between. The CDR3 has 15 residues. CDR3 residues: CASSTIQTTNEKLFF. As DNA, the CDR3 is TGTGCCAGTAGTACCATCCAGACAACTAATGAAAAACTGTTTTTT. The whole variable domain, remainder taken from reference TRBV19 and TRBJ1-4, is DGGITQSPKYLFRKEGQNVTLSCEQNLNHDAMYWYRQDPGQGLRLIYYSQIVNDFQKGDIAEGYSVSREKKESFPLTVTSAQKNPTAFYLCASSTIQTTNEKLFFGSGTQLSVL.